This T cell receptor (beta chain) appears in the sequencing data of a study of T cell changes during pregnancy in multiple sclerosis. V trimming: 6 bases; J trimming: 6 bases; junction bases outside the gene matches: 6. The germline V gene encodes CDR1 SGHVS and CDR2 FQNEAQ. The CDR3 has 14 residues. Assay used: immunoSEQ multiplex PCR; TCRdb lists only in-frame clones, some missing. The data contain about 53,000 clones, over 90% of them singletons. This chain connects TRBV7-8 to TRBJ1-5; 9 nucleotides match TRBD1. The clonotype comes from a female donor with multiple sclerosis, enrolled in a pregnancy study. The material was CD4+ T cells from peripheral blood mononuclear cells, obtained in the third trimester of pregnancy. The DNA of the CDR3 is TGTGCCAGCAGACGGACAGGGGAGGGTCAGCCCCAGCATTTT. Encoded protein: CASRRTGEGQPQHF.